These 19 T cell receptor beta chains were all obtained from the same sample, sequenced in a study of shared clonotypes between healthy human individuals. Assay used: immunoSEQ multiplex PCR; TCRdb lists only in-frame clones, some missing. The table has roughly 2.5 million clones, roughly nine tenths seen once; the top ten hold about 0.13%. Material: naive CD4+ T cells sorted from blood. Noted subset: CD45RA+ positively selected. These receptor sequences come from a man aged 18-30 years in good health.

The chain is built from TRBV4-1 and TRBJ2-7; D possibly corresponds to TRBD1 (5 bases). Germline lookup yields CDR1 MGHRA and CDR2 YSYEKL. The CDR3 is 17 amino acids. Trimming took off 1 base at V and 3 bases at J, with 19 bases between the two ends. CDR3 sequence reads: CASSQGSLKQGGYEQYF. CDR3 DNA: TGCGCCAGCAGCCAAGGGTCTCTGAAGCAGGGTGGCTACGAGCAGTACTTC.

CDR3 protein: CASSFKGSGANVLTF. The CDR3 bases are TGTGCCAGCAGTTTCAAGGGCTCCGGGGCCAACGTCCTGACTTTC. V gene TRBV6-5 combines with J gene TRBJ2-6, with D unclear. Per the germline V gene, CDR1 is MNHEY and CDR2 is SVGAGI. This CDR3 has 15 residues. Trimming took off 4 bases at V and 4 bases at J, with 11 bases between the two ends.

The table lists this clone with a count of one. The chain has TRBV6-5 and TRBJ2-1, with D possibly being TRBD2 (5 bases). From germline, CDR1 is MNHEY and CDR2 SVGAGI. The CDR3 is made up of 13 amino acids. Trimming stripped 6 bases from V and 5 bases from J, with 11 bases between. The CDR3 coding sequence is TGTGCCAGCAGACGAGGGAAAAACAATGAGCAGTTCTTC. This codes for CASRRGKNNEQFF.

The gene calls are TRBV6-5 and TRBJ2-1; D possibly corresponds to TRBD2 (7 bases). Trimming stripped 4 bases from V and 13 bases from J, with 17 bases between. The CDR3 has 13 residues. Germline V gene data show CDR1 as MNHEY and CDR2 as SVGAGI. CDR3 in DNA: TGTGCCAGCAGTTCCCCGACTAGGGGGGGACAGTTCTTC. This gives the protein CASSSPTRGGQFF.

As to this clone: Distinct nucleotide sequences in the sample also encode this CDR3. The chain has TRBV2 and TRBJ2-7, with 7 bases that match TRBD1. After removal of 5 bases from V and 2 bases from J, the junction contained 0 bases not matched to a gene. CDR1 is SNHLY and CDR2 is FYNNEI in the germline V gene. This CDR3 has 12 amino acids. This chain's CDR3 is CASSTGAYEQYF. The CDR3 coding sequence is TGTGCCAGCAGTACAGGGGCCTACGAGCAGTACTTC. Variable domain in full (rest from reference TRBV2 and TRBJ2-7): EPEVTQTPSHQVTQMGQEVILRCVPISNHLYFYWYRQILGQKVEFLVSFYNNEISEKSEIFDDQFSVERPDGSNFTLKIRSTKLEDSAMYFCASSTGAYEQYFGPGTRLTVT.

The rearrangement joins TRBV6-1 to TRBJ2-7, with D possibly being TRBD1 or TRBD2 (5 bases each). V gave up 6 bases and J gave up 9 bases, with 12 bases separating them. The germline V gene has CDR1 MNHNS and CDR2 SASEGT. The CDR3 totals 11 residues. CDR3 coding DNA: TGTGCCAGCAGACTCCAGGGAGCGCAGTACTTC. Translating it yields CASRLQGAQYF.

This rearrangement joins TRBV15 to TRBJ2-7, with D tentatively TRBD2 (7 bases). This CDR3 is built from 15 residues. Trimming shortened V by 3 bases and J by 4 bases, and 16 bases separated the two germline ends. Per the germline V gene, CDR1 is LNHNV and CDR2 is YYDKDF (reference sequence). The CDR3 coding sequence is TGTGCCACCAGCAGGGGCCCGGGGGGCGGGTACGAGCAGTACTTC. Translated, it gives CATSRGPGGGYEQYF.

The J gene is TRBJ2-1, the V gene TRBV4-1; 7 nucleotides line up with TRBD2. The CDR3 extends over 14 amino acids. Germline assignment: CDR1 MGHRA and CDR2 YSYEKL. V lost 3 bases, J lost 14 bases, and 13 bases stayed unmatched. CDR3 amino acids: CASSHSSSLAEKFF. CDR3 sequence (DNA): TGCGCCAGCAGCCACTCCTCCTCCCTAGCGGAGAAGTTCTTC.

J is TRBJ2-5 and V is TRBV4-3; 8 nucleotides align to TRBD2. Germline lookup yields CDR1 LGHNA and CDR2 YSLEER. This CDR3 spans 14 amino acids. The V segment lost 4 bases and the J segment 1 base; nucleotides outside the gene matches: 2. CDR3 protein: CASSPSGGQETQYF. In nucleotides, the CDR3 is TGCGCCAGCAGCCCAAGCGGGGGCCAAGAGACCCAGTACTTC.

Turning to this clone: The CDR3 does not end in the conserved phenylalanine or tryptophan, so this is likely a read error. The DNA is left out, because the CDR3 cannot be placed on it with certainty; the CDR3 is given as TCRdb lists it. The V and J genes are TRBV5-6 and TRBJ2-7; the table's TRBD2 call for D was not verified on the DNA. The CDR3 extends over 14 residues, inclusive of both ends. Germline assignment: CDR1 SGHDT and CDR2 YYEEEE. CDR3 region: CASSYAGLAGGPYL.

Concerning this clone: Within the sample, other DNA sequences also encode this same CDR3. This chain links TRBV18 with TRBJ1-1; unclear D gene. Trimming took 3 bases from V and 1 from J, leaving 6 bases between them. This CDR3 contains 13 residues. CDR1 is KGHSH, CDR2 LQKENI, per germline. CDR3 nucleotide sequence: TGTGCCAGCTCACCCCAGAAGAACACTGAAGCTTTCTTT. Protein sequence: CASSPQKNTEAFF.

This clone has just one count. The rearrangement links TRBV27 to TRBJ2-4; possibly TRBD2 for D (6 bases). The germline gives CDR1 MNHEY, CDR2 SMNVEV (reference sequence). Trimming left V 8 bases short and J 8 bases short, with 22 bases between. The CDR3 runs to 15 residues. In DNA form, the CDR3 reads TGTGCCAGCGGGTCGGTCGGGAGTAGATTAGACATTCAGTACTTC. It specifies CASGSVGSRLDIQYF.

V is TRBV2 and J is TRBJ1-1; no definite D call. The germline V gene encodes CDR1 SNHLY and CDR2 FYNNEI. CDR3 size: 14 residues. V was trimmed by 5 bases and J by 1 base, leaving 11 bases between them. CDR3 loop: CASSQERGNTEAFF. As DNA, the CDR3 is TGTGCCAGCAGTCAAGAACGGGGGAACACTGAAGCTTTCTTT.

The rearrangement uses TRBV10-1 and TRBJ2-3, with D uncertain. Trimming took 2 bases from V and 2 from J, leaving 5 bases between them. Germline V CDR1 and CDR2: WNHNN, SYGVQD (reference sequence). This CDR3 comprises 13 residues. The DNA of the CDR3 is TGCGCCAGCAGTGAGCGAGTCACAGATACGCAGTATTTT. This codes for CASSERVTDTQYF.

The chain has TRBV10-3 and TRBJ2-1; maybe TRBD2 (6 bases). From germline, CDR1 is ENHRY and CDR2 SYGVKD. Trimming removed 2 bases at V and 3 bases at J, with 11 bases between. This CDR3 is 15 amino acids long. CDR3 residues: CAISEETRFYNEQFF. Here the CDR3 DNA reads TGTGCCATCAGTGAGGAGACTAGGTTCTACAATGAGCAGTTCTTC.

The V call is TRBV30, the J call TRBJ1-3; D is possibly TRBD1 (5 bases). Per the germline V gene, CDR1 is GTSNPN and CDR2 is SVGIG (reference sequence). The germline V and J ends were trimmed by 7 bases and 5 bases, with 15 bases remaining between them. CDR3 length: 13 residues. The CDR3 DNA is TGTGCCTCGCACGGAGGGGAAAGAAACACCATATATTTT. Encoded protein: CASHGGERNTIYF. Full variable domain (rest looked up from reference TRBV30 and TRBJ1-3): SQTIHQWPATLVQPVGSPLSLECTVEGTSNPNLYWYRQAAGRGLQLLFYSVGIGQISSEVPQNLSASRPQDRQFILSSKKLLLSDSGFYLCASHGGERNTIYFGEGSWLTVV.

Regarding this clone: The same CDR3 also results from other DNA sequences found in this sample. V is TRBV10-3 and J is TRBJ2-7; D unclear. Germline assignment: CDR1 ENHRY and CDR2 SYGVKD. This CDR3 is 11 amino acids long. V lost 0 bases and J 7 bases, leaving 4 bases between the germline ends. In DNA, the CDR3 is TGTGCCATCAGTGAGTCGAGAGAGCAGTACTTC. Its protein product is CAISESREQYF.

The genes are TRBV6-5 and TRBJ1-3, with D possibly matching TRBD1 (5 bases). V was cut by 6 bases and J by 11 bases, with 20 bases left in between. Germline values: CDR1 MNHEY, CDR2 SVGAGI. This CDR3 is built from 14 residues. The CDR3 here is CASRKPGPVEAIYF. CDR3 bases: TGTGCCAGCAGAAAACCGGGACCGGTAGAAGCCATATATTTT.

The rearrangement joins TRBV5-6 to TRBJ2-7, with D perhaps matching TRBD1 or TRBD2 (5 bases each). Per germline, CDR1 SGHDT and CDR2 YYEEEE. Trimming shortened V by 3 bases and J by 7 bases, and 17 bases separated the two germline ends. This CDR3 comprises 14 residues. The CDR3 region has the DNA TGTGCCAGCAGCTCAAAGACAGAGTCGGGGGAGCAGTACTTC. Its protein is CASSSKTESGEQYF.